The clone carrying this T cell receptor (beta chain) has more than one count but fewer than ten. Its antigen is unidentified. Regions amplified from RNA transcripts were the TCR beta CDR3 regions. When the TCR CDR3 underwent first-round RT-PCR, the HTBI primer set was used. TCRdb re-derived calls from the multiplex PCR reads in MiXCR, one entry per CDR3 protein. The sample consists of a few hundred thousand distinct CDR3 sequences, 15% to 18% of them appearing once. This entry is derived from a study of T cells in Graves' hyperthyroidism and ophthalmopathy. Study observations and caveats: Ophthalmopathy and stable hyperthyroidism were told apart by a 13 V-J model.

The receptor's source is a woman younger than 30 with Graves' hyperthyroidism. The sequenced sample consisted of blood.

The CDR3 loop is CASSFRAGTSGRPNEQFF. CDR3 nucleotides: TGTGCCAGCAGTTTCCGCGCCGGAACTAGCGGGAGGCCCAATGAGCAGTTCTTC. The V call is TRBV28, the J call TRBJ2-1, with 12 bases identical to TRBD2. CDR1 is MDHEN and CDR2 is SYDVKM in the germline V gene. The CDR3 sequence is 18 residues long. V shed 3 bases and J 6 bases; nucleotides not matched to a gene: 12.